This is a list of T cell receptor beta chains from one sample in a study of regulatory T cells in long-lasting Graves disease. Each CDR3 protein gets one entry after TCRdb re-called the multiplex PCR reads with MiXCR. Of around 340,000 distinct CDR3 sequences listed, around a fifth are singletons. The sequenced sample was peripheral blood mononuclear cells (PBMCs), obtained when the disease was refractory, from a patient treated with antithyroid drugs. Receptors were obtained from a female donor with Graves disease. Each CDR3 is given with its conserved first and last residue. Fields, in order: D gene, J gene, V gene, clone size, CDR3 protein, CDR3 DNA. The D gene is left open where the match is weak. The size entry is marked missing in some rows and otherwise reads once, few, many or a size class.

-,TRBJ1-5,TRBV20-1,-,CSARGRYLDQPNQPQHF,TGCAGTGCTAGAGGCCGTTATTTGGACCAACCCAATCAGCCCCAGCATTTT
TRBD1,TRBJ2-7,TRBV7-9,few,CASSSGLDRGLEQYF,TGTGCCAGCAGCAGTGGACTGGACAGGGGGCTCGAGCAGTACTTC
-,TRBJ2-3,TRBV6-2/TRBV6-3,few,CASSYSRTTTGTDTQYF,TGTGCCAGCAGTTACTCGAGGACAACAACCGGCACAGATACGCAGTATTTT
-,TRBJ2-7,TRBV12-3/TRBV12-4,-,CASGLIGAAYEQYF,TGTGCCAGCGGTTTAATAGGGGCAGCCTACGAGCAGTACTTC
-,TRBJ2-7,TRBV11-2,many,CASSLRGTLSYEQYF,TGTGCCAGCAGCCTAAGGGGTACCCTTTCCTACGAGCAGTACTTC
-,TRBJ1-4,TRBV3-1,many,CASSQVVGLSTNEKLFF,TGTGCCAGCAGCCAAGTGGTGGGGCTTTCAACTAATGAAAAACTGTTTTTT
-,TRBJ2-7,TRBV6-1,many,CASSEVVGGSYEQYF,TGTGCCAGCAGTGAAGTGGTAGGGGGCTCCTACGAGCAGTACTTC
-,TRBJ1-6,TRBV6-9,many,CASSYGGSPLHF,TGTGCCAGCAGTTACGGGGGATCACCCCTCCACTTT
TRBD1,TRBJ1-6,TRBV12-3/TRBV12-4,many,CASRPGTGLTGSPLHF,TGTGCCAGCAGACCCGGGACAGGGTTGACTGGATCACCCCTCCACTTT
-,TRBJ1-2,TRBV14,-,CASSQVVAGNYGYTF,TGTGCCAGCAGCCAAGTTGTTGCGGGGAACTATGGCTACACCTTC
-,TRBJ2-1,TRBV6-5,-,CASSYLTASIRNEQFF,TGTGCCAGCAGTTACCTCACAGCGTCGATCCGCAATGAGCAGTTCTTC
-,TRBJ1-5,TRBV30,-,CAWRSQPNQPQHF,TGTGCCTGGAGGTCTCAGCCCAATCAGCCCCAGCATTTT
-,TRBJ1-4,TRBV28,many,CASSPPWDGEKLFF,TGTGCCAGCAGCCCTCCATGGGATGGTGAAAAACTGTTTTTT
-,TRBJ1-1,TRBV6-2/TRBV6-3,-,CASRESGGMGQMNTEAFF,TGTGCCAGCAGAGAATCCGGGGGCATGGGACAAATGAACACTGAAGCTTTCTTT
TRBD2,TRBJ2-2,TRBV15,many,CATSRERAGGPDTGELFF,TGTGCCACCAGCAGAGAAAGGGCGGGAGGGCCAGACACCGGGGAGCTGTTTTTT
-,TRBJ1-1,TRBV20-1,-,CSANRDNLNTEAFF,TGCAGTGCTAACCGGGACAATTTGAACACTGAAGCTTTCTTT
-,TRBJ1-2,TRBV6-2/TRBV6-3,many,CASSYGSYGYTF,TGTGCCAGCAGTTACGGCAGCTATGGCTACACCTTC
-,TRBJ1-1,TRBV19,many,CASSQEPMNTEAFF,TGTGCCAGTAGTCAGGAACCAATGAACACTGAAGCTTTCTTT
TRBD1,TRBJ2-7,TRBV18,many,CASSPTQGIYEQYF,TGTGCCAGCTCACCCACACAGGGGATCTACGAGCAGTACTTC
TRBD1,TRBJ1-1,TRBV4-3,-,CASSHRGRTEAFF,TGCGCCAGCAGCCACAGGGGGAGGACTGAAGCTTTCTTT
TRBD2,TRBJ2-2,TRBV20-1,few,CSAQADGTSRTNTGELFF,TGCAGTGCCCAGGCCGACGGGACTAGCCGAACGAACACCGGGGAGCTGTTTTTT
-,TRBJ1-2,TRBV12-3/TRBV12-4,many,CASSFRDGPYGYTF,TGTGCCAGCAGTTTTCGGGACGGCCCCTATGGCTACACCTTC
-,TRBJ2-7,TRBV5-5,few,CASSLVSPNEQYF,TGTGCCAGCAGCTTAGTCAGCCCCAACGAGCAGTACTTC
-,TRBJ2-7,TRBV5-1,few,CASTDRTYEQYF,TGCGCCAGCACCGACAGGACCTACGAGCAGTACTTC
-,TRBJ1-5,TRBV2,many,CASSDSGSRQPQHF,TGTGCCAGCAGTGATTCGGGGTCTAGACAGCCCCAGCATTTT
-,TRBJ2-2,TRBV6-1,many,CASSPPRAGPWDTGELFF,TGTGCCAGCAGCCCCCCACGAGCAGGTCCCTGGGACACCGGGGAGCTGTTTTTT
-,TRBJ2-3,TRBV27,-,CASRPTPGRTDTQYF,TGTGCCAGCAGACCGACTCCCGGGCGCACAGATACGCAGTATTTT
-,TRBJ1-1,TRBV12-3/TRBV12-4,many,CASSLDWIEAFF,TGTGCCAGCAGTTTAGATTGGATTGAAGCTTTCTTT
-,TRBJ2-7,TRBV11-1,many,CASSFEGPNYEQYF,TGTGCCAGCAGCTTTGAGGGGCCCAACTACGAGCAGTACTTC
-,TRBJ1-2,TRBV6-1,many,CASSMTMLAYGYTF,TGTGCCAGCAGTATGACCATGTTGGCCTATGGCTACACCTTC
TRBD1,TRBJ1-2,TRBV3-1,-,CASLDRGGYGYTF,TGTGCCAGCCTCGACAGGGGGGGCTATGGCTACACCTTC
-,TRBJ2-5,TRBV6-2/TRBV6-3,few,CASSWSRTETQYF,TGTGCCAGCAGTTGGTCCAGAACCGAGACCCAGTACTTC
-,TRBJ2-3,TRBV24-1,-,CATSDLRDSTDTQYF,TGTGCCACCAGTGATCTCCGGGACAGCACAGATACGCAGTATTTT
-,TRBJ2-7,TRBV11-2,many,CASSSTRRLLRNYEQYF,TGTGCCAGCAGCTCGACCCGCCGACTCCTAAGGAACTACGAGCAGTACTTC
-,TRBJ1-2,TRBV2,-,CASSAPGTTQSTF,TGTGCCAGCAGCGCCCCCGGGACCACGCAGTCTACCTTC
TRBD1,TRBJ2-7,TRBV11-2,many,CASSSGQGRSAYEQYF,TGTGCCAGCAGCTCGGGACAGGGGAGGTCGGCCTACGAGCAGTACTTC
-,TRBJ1-4,TRBV7-9,few,CASSGAGEKLFF,TGTGCCAGCAGCGGAGCGGGCGAAAAACTGTTTTTT
-,TRBJ1-2,TRBV11-2,many,CASSLTGIDYGYTF,TGTGCCAGCAGCTTAACAGGGATTGACTATGGCTACACCTTC
-,TRBJ2-5,TRBV15,many,CATSRGERGGERETQYF,TGTGCCACCAGCAGAGGGGAAAGGGGCGGGGAACGAGAGACCCAGTACTTC
-,TRBJ2-7,TRBV6-1,few,CASSRGIPAYEQYF,TGTGCCAGCAGTCGAGGGATTCCTGCCTACGAGCAGTACTTC
TRBD1,TRBJ1-2,TRBV20-1,many,CSARDPLGQGAYGYTF,TGCAGTGCTAGAGATCCACTTGGACAGGGGGCGTACGGCTACACCTTC
-,TRBJ1-1,TRBV5-6,-,CASSLVGTLNTEAFF,TGTGCCAGCAGCTTGGTGGGGACCTTGAACACTGAAGCTTTCTTT